This TCR beta chain was identified during a study of blood T cell repertoires in COVID-19. For the study at large: Samples of COVID-19 (acute and convalescent) were obtained from the United States, Italy and Spain. Sample material is recorded as cDNA or gDNA derived from T cells, B-cell-depleted T cells, or PBMCs.

The authors' processing: Counts of nucleated cells, estimated from reference gene primer amplification, were obtained. Method: immunoSEQ multiplex PCR; TCRdb's copy keeps in-frame clones and lacks some. For V, J and clone size, that table is used; D and trimming come from the DNA. Here the sample spans more than 250,000 clones, around 82% being singletons. This TCR was sampled from a woman aged 50 to 65 with acute or convalescent COVID-19. The sequenced sample consisted of peripheral blood.

This CDR3 reads CASSESMTERGTMETQYF. Written as DNA, the CDR3 is TGCGCCAGCAGTGAGTCTATGACGGAGCGGGGGACTATGGAGACCCAGTACTTC. The chain couples TRBV10-1 to TRBJ2-5, with 8 bases that match TRBD2. Germline lookup yields CDR1 WNHNN and CDR2 SYGVQD (reference sequence). The CDR3 is 18 amino acids. Trimming at V came to 0 bases and at J to 5 bases, leaving 14 bases not matched to a gene.